Listed here is a single T cell receptor (beta chain). The germline gives CDR1 SGHTA, CDR2 FQGNSA. J lost 1 base, V lost 4 bases, and 4 bases had no gene match. The CDR3 is made up of 15 amino acids. Healthy donors had no documented immune events, such as infections, while sampled. This entry comes from a study of identifying expanded T cells in peripheral blood. Libraries were prepared by immunoSEQ multiplex PCR; TCRdb keeps only in-frame clonotypes and omits some of them. The sample includes around 60,000 clones, under 85% seen only once; the top ten take 19%. What was sequenced was blood. The sequence was collected from a person aged 18 to 69 in good health. The genes are TRBV7-2 and TRBJ1-2; 9 bases are shared with TRBD1. The CDR3 DNA sequence: TGTGCCAGCAGCTCCCGACAGGGGGTTAACTATGGCTACACCTTC. This codes for CASSSRQGVNYGYTF.